These 13 T cell receptor beta chains originate from one sample sequenced in a study of cytomegalovirus exposure and HLA in healthy donors. The PCR used 60 Vbeta and 13 Jbeta primers. TCRdb's copy holds only in-frame clones and misses some; the assay was immunoSEQ multiplex PCR. The sample carries over 150,000 clones, around 72% recorded once. Sequencing was carried out using PBMCs. These receptors were collected from a young man in good health and CMV-seronegative.

The chain links TRBV7-9 to TRBJ1-1; 7 bases match TRBD1. J gave up 1 base and V 5 bases, and 4 bases lay outside the gene matches. CDR3 length: 14 residues. CDR1 is SEHNR and CDR2 is FQNEAQ in the germline V gene (reference sequence). In DNA form, the CDR3 reads TGTGCCAGCAGCCCGGGACAGAGGAACACTGAAGCTTTCTTT. Translation gives CASSPGQRNTEAFF.

This clone has only a few counts. This same CDR3 is encoded by further DNA sequences in the sample. The rearrangement links TRBV20-1 to TRBJ2-7; the match to TRBD2 covers 9 bases. J gave up 5 bases and V 5 bases, and 1 base lay outside the gene matches. Germline CDR1 reads DFQATT; CDR2 reads SNEGSKA (reference sequence). The CDR3 runs 11 residues. CDR3: CSALAGNEQYF. The CDR3 bases are TGCAGTGCTCTAGCGGGAAACGAGCAGTACTTC.

The chain is built from TRBV5-1 and TRBJ1-2, with D perhaps TRBD1 (5 bases). The CDR3 runs 15 residues. The germline V gene has CDR1 SGHRS and CDR2 YFSETQ. V lost 4 bases to trimming and J lost 9 bases, with 22 bases between them. The DNA of the CDR3 is TGCGCCAGCAGCCAAGATCTACCCAGGGCTGAGAGCTACACCTTC. This encodes CASSQDLPRAESYTF.

Regarding this clone: The junction differs from germline at one of its ends, possibly a read error. The chain links TRBV2 to TRBJ2-2; TRBD2 is a possible D gene (6 bases). Germline CDR1 SNHLY, CDR2 FYNNEI. The CDR3 runs 18 residues. The CDR3 DNA is TGTGCCAGCAGTGACGGGGAGGTCCACACCGGGATTCACCGGGGAGCTGTTTTT. It encodes CASSDGEVHTGIHRGAVF.

V usage is TRBV9 and J usage is TRBJ1-1, with D unclear. CDR1 is SGDLS and CDR2 is YYNGEE in the germline V gene. Between the trimmed V and J ends, which lost 0 bases and 1 base, there was a span of 7 bases. The CDR3 runs 14 residues. Written as DNA, the CDR3 is TGTGCCAGCAGCGTAGGGTCAGAGAACACTGAAGCTTTCTTT. This gives the protein CASSVGSENTEAFF. Combining the CDR3 with reference TRBV9 and TRBJ1-1 gives the whole variable domain DSGVTQTPKHLITATGQRVTLRCSPRSGDLSVYWYQQSLDQGLQFLIQYYNGEERAKGNILERFSAQQFPDLHSELNLSSLELGDSALYFCASSVGSENTEAFFGQGTRLTVV.

The chain is built from TRBV30 and TRBJ1-1; 9 nucleotides match TRBD1. The CDR3 is made up of 14 amino acids. The germline CDR1 and CDR2 sequences are GTSNPN and SVGIG (reference sequence). With V trimmed by 2 bases and J by 5 bases, 6 bases remained unmatched. The CDR3 nucleotides read TGTGCCTGGAGTCACCGGGACAGGGTGACTGAAGCTTTCTTT. Amino acids: CAWSHRDRVTEAFF.

This chain links TRBV10-3 with TRBJ1-4; perhaps TRBD1 as D (6 bases). The CDR3 has 14 residues. CDR1 and CDR2 (germline): ENHRY, SYGVKD. Trimming pared 2 bases from V and 10 bases from J, leaving 14 bases between. The chain's CDR3 is CAISEGTAQGKLFF. CDR3 sequence (DNA): TGTGCCATCAGTGAGGGGACGGCACAGGGAAAACTGTTTTTT.

The chain combines TRBV7-9 with TRBJ2-2, with 7 bases matching TRBD1. Germline V gives CDR1 SEHNR, CDR2 FQNEAQ (reference sequence). Trimming at V came to 4 bases and at J to 8 bases, leaving 7 bases not matched to a gene. The CDR3 loop spans 14 amino acids. The CDR3 reads CASSWDSFLGELFF. CDR3 DNA: TGTGCCAGCAGCTGGGACAGCTTTTTGGGGGAGCTGTTTTTT.

The chain joins TRBV21-1 to TRBJ2-5; the listed D gene, TRBD2, was not tested against the DNA. TRBV21-1 is reported as a pseudogene. This CDR3 is 14 amino acids long. The CDR3 sequence: CATLGGADKETQYF. The CDR3 DNA reads TGTGCCACCCTCGGAGGGGCCGATAAAGAGACCCAGTACTTC.

The DNA of the CDR3 is TGCGCCAGCACCGGACTGACCGGGGAGCTGTTTTTT. Encoded protein: CASTGLTGELFF. The chain employs TRBV10-1 and TRBJ2-2; the D gene is possibly TRBD2 (5 bases). Germline V lookup: CDR1 WNHNN, CDR2 SYGVQD (reference sequence). Deletions cut 7 bases from V and 5 bases from J, with 8 bases between. The CDR3 extends over 12 amino acids.

The chain couples TRBV13 to TRBJ2-1, with D possibly matching TRBD1 (6 bases). This CDR3 contains 15 residues. V shed 1 base and J shed 5 bases, with 12 bases lying between them. Germline V gene lookup returns CDR1 PRHDT and CDR2 FYEKMQ (reference sequence). Here the CDR3 DNA reads TGTGCCAGCAGCTTAGAGCCGGCAGGGGACAATGAGCAGTTCTTC. This codes for CASSLEPAGDNEQFF.

This clone turned up a few times. This chain connects TRBV27 to TRBJ2-1, with a tentative D call TRBD2 (5 bases). V shed 9 bases and J shed 0 bases, with 12 bases lying between them. The CDR3 is made up of 14 amino acids. Germline loops: CDR1 MNHEY, CDR2 SMNVEV (reference sequence). CDR3 amino acids: CASSDLSSYNEQFF. The CDR3 DNA reads as TGTGCCAGTTCGGACTTGAGCTCCTACAATGAGCAGTTCTTC.

V usage is TRBV4-1 and J usage is TRBJ2-7; TRBD2 matches 7 bases. Per germline, CDR1 MGHRA and CDR2 YSYEKL. V was pared by 4 bases and J by 4 bases, with 10 bases of the junction left unmatched. The CDR3 loop spans 15 amino acids. CDR3 sequence: CASSPVGGGRYEQYF. The CDR3 bases are TGCGCCAGCAGCCCGGTAGGAGGCGGGAGATACGAGCAGTACTTC.